Listed here are 12 T cell receptor beta chains from one sample, sequenced in a study of CD8+ T cells in alopecia areata. Extracted RNA was reverse transcribed, and the resulting cDNA served as sequencing template. Profiled with immunoSEQ multiplex PCR; TCRdb holds only in-frame clones, not every one. The sample comprises 150,000 to 200,000 clones, roughly 66% of which are singletons, and roughly 11% rests with the top ten. This sample comprised CD8+ T cells sorted from blood, obtained at week 0. These receptors were obtained from a human donor with alopecia areata.

This clone has only a few counts. The chain combines TRBV19 with TRBJ1-1; D possibly corresponds to TRBD1 (5 bases). Trimming stripped 2 bases from V and 1 base from J, with 11 bases between. CDR1 and CDR2 (germline): LNHDA, SQIVND (reference sequence). This CDR3 is built from 15 residues. The CDR3 region is CASSISPGQNTEAFF. CDR3 sequence (DNA): TGTGCCAGTAGTATATCGCCAGGGCAGAACACTGAAGCTTTCTTT.

CDR3 in DNA: TGTGCCAGCAGCCCAACCACAGGGTATGATGACTACACCTTC. Protein: CASSPTTGYDDYTF. The J gene is TRBJ1-2, the V gene TRBV5-6; D is possibly TRBD1 (6 bases). The CDR3 length is 14 residues. The V and J ends lost 4 bases and 10 bases respectively, with 20 bases between them. Germline V gene data show CDR1 as SGHDT and CDR2 as YYEEEE.

The V call is TRBV30, the J call TRBJ1-2, with unresolved D. The CDR3 sequence is 12 residues long. Trimming removed 5 bases at V and 4 bases at J, with 11 bases between. The V gene's germline CDR1 is GTSNPN and CDR2 SVGIG (reference sequence). The CDR3 DNA reads TGTGCCTGGGGCCAGTTGAGCTATGGCTACACCTTC. Its protein is CAWGQLSYGYTF.

The rearrangement links TRBV5-1 to TRBJ1-4; TRBD1 matches at 8 bases. CDR1 and CDR2 (germline): SGHRS, YFSETQ. This CDR3 has 17 amino acids. Trimming cost V 0 bases and J 0 bases; bases outside gene matches: 4. CDR3 nucleotides: TGCGCCAGCAGCTTGGAAGGACAGGGAGCAACTAATGAAAAACTGTTTTTT. It is translated as CASSLEGQGATNEKLFF.

The chain recombines TRBV7-9 with TRBJ1-5; 8 bases are shared with TRBD1. This CDR3 contains 15 residues. CDR1 is SEHNR, CDR2 FQNEAQ, per germline (reference sequence). Trimming removed 2 bases from V and 6 bases from J; junction bases left unmatched: 6. The CDR3 sequence: CASSLSSGGPQPQHF. As DNA, the CDR3 is TGTGCCAGCAGCTTATCTTCAGGGGGCCCTCAGCCCCAGCATTTT. Using reference TRBV7-9 and TRBJ1-5 for the parts outside the CDR3, the full variable domain is DTGVSQNPRHKITKRGQNVTFRCDPISEHNRLYWYRQTLGQGPEFLTYFQNEAQLEKSRLLSDRFSAERPKGSFSTLEIQRTEQGDSAMYLCASSLSSGGPQPQHFGDGTRLSIL.

The gene calls are TRBV5-6 and TRBJ2-1; the D gene is possibly TRBD1 (6 bases). Per the germline V gene, CDR1 is SGHDT and CDR2 is YYEEEE. V lost 3 bases, J lost 4 bases, and 8 bases lay in between. The CDR3 spans 13 residues. CDR3 coding DNA: TGTGCCAGCAGCTCCGGACAGTACAATGAGCAGTTCTTC. It is translated as CASSSGQYNEQFF.

This clone was seen a single time. V is TRBV6-5 and J is TRBJ1-2, with 8 bases that match TRBD1. Germline assignment: CDR1 MNHEY and CDR2 SVGAGI. V was clipped by 6 bases and J by 4 bases; unmatched bases: 1. The CDR3 is 12 residues long. The CDR3 DNA reads TGTGCCAGCAGCCAGGGGGCCTATGGCTACACCTTC. Translating gives CASSQGAYGYTF.

J is TRBJ1-4 and V is TRBV27, with 7 bases aligning to TRBD1. This CDR3 is built from 13 residues. V trimming: 6 bases; J trimming: 8 bases; junction bases outside the gene matches: 6. Looked up from germline, CDR1 is MNHEY and CDR2 is SMNVEV (reference sequence). CDR3 protein: CASRSGGHEKLFF. As DNA, the CDR3 is TGTGCCAGCAGATCAGGGGGTCACGAAAAACTGTTTTTT.

The V call is TRBV2, the J call TRBJ1-3; possible D gene TRBD1, 5 bases. V was shortened by 4 bases and J by 2 bases, with 15 bases between the two germline ends. The germline V gene has CDR1 SNHLY and CDR2 FYNNEI. The CDR3 runs to 16 residues. The DNA for the CDR3 is TGTGCCAGCAGTGGACGTGAGGGGCGAACTGGAAACACCATATATTTT. It is translated as CASSGREGRTGNTIYF.

The CDR3 DNA reads as TGCAGTGCTCCCGTCTATGGCTACACCTTC. Its translation is CSAPVYGYTF. This sequence joins TRBV20-1 and TRBJ1-2, with D hard to call. Germline V CDR1 and CDR2: DFQATT, SNEGSKA (reference sequence). The CDR3 totals 10 residues. The ends were cut back, 5 bases at V and 4 bases at J, with 5 bases in the middle.

The CDR3 region is CASSLGGNSGNTIYF. The CDR3 bases are TGTGCCAGCAGCTTAGGGGGGAATTCTGGAAACACCATATATTTT. The chain is built from TRBV7-9 and TRBJ1-3, with D tentatively TRBD1 (5 bases). V dropped 1 base and J dropped 1 base, with 8 bases sitting between them. CDR3 length: 15 amino acids. CDR1 SEHNR and CDR2 FQNEAQ come from the germline V gene (reference sequence).

This clone was recorded a few times. This CDR3 reads CASRETVGSSGEQFF. The CDR3 DNA sequence: TGTGCCAGCAGGGAAACCGTGGGCTCTAGCGGGGAGCAGTTCTTC. The V and J genes are TRBV6-5 and TRBJ2-1, with 8 bases lining up with TRBD2. Germline V gene lookup returns CDR1 MNHEY and CDR2 SVGAGI. J was trimmed by 10 bases and V by 6 bases; bases with no gene match: 14. The CDR3 length is 15 residues.